This T cell receptor beta chain was sequenced in a study of blood T cells in healthy people across ages. Study-wide results and limits: Since the PBMCs were unsorted, naive and antigen-experienced cells could not be conclusively compared.

Primed by a sample-barcoded 5' primer and a J-beta primer mix, a second PCR proceeded for roughly 6 to 12 cycles. From the 5' RACE reads, TCRdb called clonotypes with MiXCR, one entry per CDR3 protein. The data contain fewer than 1,000,000 distinct CDR3 sequences, around 43% of them singletons. Trimming cost V 4 bases and J 0 bases, with 13 bases left between them. CDR1 and CDR2 from the germline V gene are SQVTM and ANQGSEA. CDR3 length equals 14 residues. This clonotype was counted ten times or more. The antigen is not known. Sample: blood. This receptor was identified in a man aged 55 to 70 in good health. The chain couples TRBV29-1 to TRBJ2-7; D is possibly TRBD1 (6 bases). CDR3 sequence reads: CSVGLQGGSYEQYF. Written as DNA, the CDR3 is TGCAGCGTTGGCCTACAGGGCGGCTCCTACGAGCAGTACTTC.